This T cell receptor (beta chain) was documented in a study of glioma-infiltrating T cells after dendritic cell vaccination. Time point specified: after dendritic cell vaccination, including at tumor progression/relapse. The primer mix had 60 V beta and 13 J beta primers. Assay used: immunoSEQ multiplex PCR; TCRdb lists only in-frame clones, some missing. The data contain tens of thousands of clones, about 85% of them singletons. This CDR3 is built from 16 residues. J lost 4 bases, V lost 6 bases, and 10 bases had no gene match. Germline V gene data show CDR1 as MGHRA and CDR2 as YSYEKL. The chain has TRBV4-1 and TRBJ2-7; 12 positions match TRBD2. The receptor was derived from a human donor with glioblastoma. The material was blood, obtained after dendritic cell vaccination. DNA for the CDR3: TGCGCCAGCAGAGACCTCACTAGCGGGAGGATGTACGAGCAGTACTTC. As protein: CASRDLTSGRMYEQYF.